What follows are 18 T cell receptor beta chains derived from one specimen sequenced in a study of TIL therapy for anti-PD-1-resistant metastatic lung cancer. This was the immunoSEQ v3 assay. The protocol was immunoSEQ multiplex PCR, while the TCRdb copy is restricted to in-frame clones and leaves out a portion. The sample includes approximately 47,000 clones, 70% to 90% of them seen just once. This sample's time point: pre-treatment sample, taken before nivolumab and TIL therapy. The sample here was blood, taken at baseline. The receptors shown here come from a person aged 25 to 80 with non-small cell lung cancer.

The chain couples TRBV28 to TRBJ1-5; D might be TRBD1 (6 bases). CDR1 is MDHEN and CDR2 is SYDVKM in the germline V gene. This CDR3 region has 14 residues. Trimming shortened V by 3 bases and J by 4 bases, and 10 bases separated the two germline ends. The CDR3: CASSLGDTNQPQHF. The CDR3 DNA sequence: TGTGCCAGCAGTTTGGGGGACACAAATCAGCCCCAGCATTTT.

This chain connects TRBV27 to TRBJ1-6; no clear D. CDR1 MNHEY and CDR2 SMNVEV come from the germline V gene (reference sequence). The CDR3 sequence is 14 residues long. V gave up 3 bases and J gave up 7 bases, with 10 bases separating them. In DNA form, the CDR3 reads TGTGCCAGCAGTTTTGATGGACTCAATTCACCCCTCCACTTT. Encoded protein: CASSFDGLNSPLHF.

The chain couples TRBV28 to TRBJ2-3; 10 nucleotides match TRBD1. CDR3 length: 14 amino acids. J gave up 2 bases and V 7 bases, and 3 bases lay outside the gene matches. Germline loops: CDR1 MDHEN, CDR2 SYDVKM. In DNA, the CDR3 is TGTGCCAGCACGACAGGGGGCGTCACAGATACGCAGTATTTT. Amino acids: CASTTGGVTDTQYF.

Only a few counts were recorded for this clone. The V and J genes are TRBV7-9 and TRBJ1-4; D is unresolved. V was clipped by 5 bases and J by 0 bases, with 22 bases between them. Germline values: CDR1 SEHNR, CDR2 FQNEAQ (reference sequence). This CDR3 comprises 19 residues. The CDR3 coding sequence is TGTGCCAGCAGCGGCATCGAATCGGGCCGCGACTCAACTAATGAAAAACTGTTTTTT. Translation gives CASSGIESGRDSTNEKLFF.

The genes are TRBV6-2 or TRBV6-3 and TRBJ2-7, with D possibly TRBD1 on 6 matching bases. Germline loops: CDR1 MNHEY, CDR2 SVGEGT. The CDR3 has 14 residues. V dropped 0 bases and J dropped 3 bases, with 9 bases sitting between them. CDR3 protein: CASSYSKGVYEQYF. For the CDR3, the DNA is TGTGCCAGCAGTTACTCAAAGGGGGTCTACGAGCAGTACTTC.

The chain carries TRBV19 and TRBJ2-6; 7 nucleotides align to TRBD1. The CDR3 is made up of 18 amino acids. V lost 5 bases, J lost 1 base, and 11 bases stayed unmatched. CDR1 is LNHDA and CDR2 is SQIVND in the germline V gene (reference sequence). CDR3 nucleotides: TGTGCCAGTAGTGTAGGGGGCGCGCGGAGGTCTGGGGCCAACGTCCTGACTTTC. It codes for CASSVGGARRSGANVLTF.

The chain combines TRBV12-2 with TRBJ2-7; the D call TRBD2 from the table was never checked on the DNA. TRBV12-2 is designated a pseudogene. The CDR3 is 15 residues long. The CDR3 DNA is TGTGCAAGTCGCTTGATGAAAAGCCTATCCTACGAGCAGTACTTC. This codes for CASRLMKSLSYEQYF.

The chain uses TRBV6-2 or TRBV6-3 and TRBJ2-7, with 12 positions matching TRBD2. In germline, CDR1 is MNHEY, CDR2 SVGEGT. Losses at the gene ends were 5 bases for V and 2 bases for J; bases not matched to a gene: 1. The CDR3 is 14 amino acids. The CDR3 coding sequence is TGTGCCAGCAGTCGACTAGCGGGGGCCTACGAGCAGTACTTC. Its protein product is CASSRLAGAYEQYF.

This chain connects TRBV21-1 to TRBJ2-7; TRBD1 was called by the table and not checked on the DNA. TRBV21-1 is an annotated pseudogene. This CDR3 comprises 14 residues. In DNA form, the CDR3 reads TGTGCCAGCAGCAAAGGGCTGGGGCGCAGTGAGCAGTACTTC. As protein: CASSKGLGRSEQYF.

The chain carries TRBV28 and TRBJ2-5, with D unclear. Trimming removed 6 bases from V and 2 bases from J, with 13 bases in between. Germline CDR1 and CDR2: MDHEN and SYDVKM. CDR3 length: 14 amino acids. The CDR3 coding sequence is TGTGCCAGCAGCTTCTTAGTTGGGCAAGAGACCCAGTACTTC. Its translation: CASSFLVGQETQYF.

The J gene is TRBJ1-2, the V gene TRBV9; 10 bases line up with TRBD1. The V gene's germline CDR1 is SGDLS and CDR2 YYNGEE. The CDR3 runs to 14 residues. The V gene end was trimmed by 4 bases and the J gene end by 6 bases; junction bases not matched to a gene: 6. Here the CDR3 reads CASSPRQGADGYTF. CDR3 nucleotides: TGTGCCAGCAGCCCTCGACAGGGGGCGGATGGCTACACCTTC.

V usage is TRBV12-5 and J usage is TRBJ1-5; TRBD1 is a possible D gene (5 bases). Per the germline V gene, CDR1 is LGHNT and CDR2 is FRNRAP. V was trimmed by 0 bases and J by 1 base, leaving 22 bases between them. CDR3 length: 20 amino acids. The CDR3, as DNA: TGTGCTAGTGGTTTGGTACAAAGTCAGCGGACATCCGGGAGCAATCAGCCCCAGCATTTT. Encoded protein: CASGLVQSQRTSGSNQPQHF.

The chain recombines TRBV12-3 or TRBV12-4 with TRBJ2-1, with D unresolved. The CDR3 has 12 residues. The V gene lost 5 bases and the J gene lost 10 bases, with 12 bases spanning the gap. The CDR3 reads CASSPDVGEQFF. Written as DNA, the CDR3 is TGTGCCAGCAGTCCCGACGTGGGAGAGCAGTTCTTC.

This chain joins TRBV4-1 and TRBJ2-7; 7 bases are a match to TRBD1. Germline V gene sequence: CDR1 MGHRA, CDR2 YSYEKL. The CDR3 runs to 16 residues. J gave up 0 bases and V 4 bases, and 9 bases lay outside the gene matches. In DNA, the CDR3 is TGCGCCAGCAGCCCAGGGGGACGGGGCAGCTCCTACGAGCAGTACTTC. This gives the protein CASSPGGRGSSYEQYF.

V is TRBV19 and J is TRBJ2-7; D is possibly TRBD2 (7 bases). The length of the CDR3 is 15 residues. Per the germline V gene, CDR1 is LNHDA and CDR2 is SQIVND (reference sequence). V shed 4 bases and J shed 1 base, with 14 bases lying between them. In nucleotides, the CDR3 is TGTGCCAGTAGTACGCCACAGGGAGGGTCCTACGAGCAGTACTTC. This encodes CASSTPQGGSYEQYF.

The chain links TRBV3-1 (or the pseudogene TRBV3-2) to TRBJ1-6; D ambiguous. The CDR3 is made up of 12 amino acids. Germline CDR1 LGHDT, CDR2 YNNKEL (reference sequence). The V end lost 0 bases, the J end lost 9 bases, and 3 bases lay between the germline ends. DNA of the CDR3: TGTGCCAGCAGCCAAGAGGGTTCACCCCTCCACTTT. Translation: CASSQEGSPLHF.

This sequence joins TRBV30 and TRBJ1-2; the match to TRBD1 covers 7 bases. The V gene's germline CDR1 is GTSNPN and CDR2 SVGIG (reference sequence). V shed 4 bases, J shed 13 bases, and the junction held 21 bases outside the gene matches. This CDR3 has 15 residues. CDR3 in amino acids: CAWIQGGQTAFDCTF. In nucleotides, the CDR3 is TGTGCCTGGATCCAAGGGGGACAGACCGCTTTTGACTGCACCTTC.

J is TRBJ2-2 and V is TRBV4-3, with unresolved D. The CDR3 totals 15 residues. The germline V gene encodes CDR1 LGHNA and CDR2 YSLEER. V dropped 4 bases and J dropped 1 base, with 10 bases sitting between them. Written as DNA, the CDR3 is TGCGCCAGCAGCCCCAACTGGGGGAACACCGGGGAGCTGTTTTTT. Encoded protein: CASSPNWGNTGELFF.